One and the same sample provided the 27 T cell receptor beta chains below, sequenced in a study of molecular identifiers for immune sequencing clone quantification. One entry per CDR3 protein results from TCRdb running MiXCR on the PCR reads. The profile shows about 97,000 distinct CDR3 sequences, about a third of them singletons. The source material was naive CD8+ T cells from blood, with Jurkat cell RNA spiked in. Subset denoted: FACS-sorted CD8+CD4-CCR7+CD45RA+ naive T cells. The receptors originated from a human donor in good health. Some libraries in this study had Jurkat cell RNA spiked in.

The V call is TRBV28, the J call TRBJ2-7, with D possibly matching TRBD1 (6 bases). Germline values: CDR1 MDHEN, CDR2 SYDVKM. The CDR3 spans 14 residues. With 5 bases removed from V and 2 bases from J, the gap between germline ends came to 13 bases. Here the CDR3 reads CASSNREIPYEQYF. In nucleotides, the CDR3 is TGTGCCAGCAGTAACAGGGAGATTCCCTACGAGCAGTACTTC.

V gene TRBV24-1 combines with J gene TRBJ2-3; D is perhaps TRBD2 (5 bases). V was pared by 9 bases and J by 2 bases, with 11 bases between. Germline-derived CDR1 and CDR2 are KGHDR and SFDVKD. The CDR3 length is 13 residues. The CDR3 region has the DNA TGTGCCACCGGGAGTGTAAACACAGATACGCAGTATTTT. Amino acids: CATGSVNTDTQYF.

This clonotype came up many times. The chain uses TRBV5-1 and TRBJ2-3; perhaps TRBD1 as D (5 bases). V was cut by 7 bases and J by 0 bases, with 15 bases left in between. This CDR3 has 15 residues. The germline CDR1 and CDR2 sequences are SGHRS and YFSETQ. The DNA for the CDR3 is TGCGCCAGCCTTGGGCAGGGATCTAGCACAGATACGCAGTATTTT. Translating it yields CASLGQGSSTDTQYF.

This clonotype has a count of ten or more. The chain carries TRBV27 and TRBJ2-5; TRBD1 agrees at 7 bases. This CDR3 comprises 14 residues. Trimming took 5 bases from V and 5 from J; bases not matched to a gene: 8. Germline values: CDR1 MNHEY, CDR2 SMNVEV (reference sequence). CDR3 coding DNA: TGTGCCAGCAGTCCGACAGGGTATAGCGAGACCCAGTACTTC. Residues: CASSPTGYSETQYF.

This clonotype was seen a few times. This chain links TRBV4-2 with TRBJ2-7; D is possibly TRBD2 (6 bases). Germline V gives CDR1 LGHNA, CDR2 YNFKEQ. V dropped 0 bases and J dropped 1 base, with 10 bases sitting between them. The CDR3 contains 15 residues. In nucleotides, the CDR3 is TGTGCCAGCAGCCAAGAAGCTAGCGCATCCTACGAGCAGTACTTC. Amino acids: CASSQEASASYEQYF.

Of note for this clonotype: A much larger clone is a single base away; this may be a read error. This chain uses TRBV18 with TRBJ2-7; D unclear. From germline, CDR1 is KGHSH and CDR2 LQKENI. V was cut by 1 base and J by 4 bases, with 11 bases left in between. The CDR3 is 14 residues long. The CDR3 spells CASSPHTVQYEQYF. The CDR3 DNA is TGTGCCAGCTCACCACACACAGTACAGTACGAGCAGTACTTC.

The rearrangement links TRBV11-2 to TRBJ1-1; tentatively, D is TRBD1 (5 bases). V was pared by 5 bases and J by 4 bases, with 11 bases between. CDR1 and CDR2 from the germline V gene are SGHAT and FQNNGV. The CDR3 is 13 residues long. The CDR3 loop reads CASSTGGGTEAFF. The CDR3 DNA is TGTGCCAGCAGCACAGGCGGGGGCACTGAAGCTTTCTTT.

This clonotype was detected many times. V and J are TRBV7-6 and TRBJ2-3; D is undetermined. Germline assignment: CDR1 SGHVS and CDR2 FNYEAQ. The CDR3 runs 16 residues. V was clipped by 5 bases and J by 5 bases, with 20 bases between them. The CDR3 protein is CASSVGPVGRIDTQYF. CDR3 nucleotide sequence: TGTGCCAGCAGCGTAGGCCCGGTGGGCCGGATAGATACGCAGTATTTT.

The V and J genes are TRBV19 and TRBJ1-5; D is undetermined. Trimming took off 2 bases at V and 7 bases at J, with 12 bases between the two ends. The CDR3 spans 14 residues. Germline V lookup: CDR1 LNHDA, CDR2 SQIVND (reference sequence). CDR3 amino acids: CASSIYGDGQPQHF. The CDR3 region has the DNA TGTGCCAGTAGTATATACGGGGATGGGCAGCCCCAGCATTTT.

In this sample, this clonotype turned up a few times. CDR3 in DNA: TGCGCCAGCAGCCAAGGCCGGGACTCCGTGGAGCTGTTTTTT. Residues: CASSQGRDSVELFF. The chain has TRBV4-1 and TRBJ2-2; D possibly corresponds to TRBD2 (6 bases). The CDR3 length is 14 residues. CDR1 and CDR2 (germline): MGHRA, YSYEKL. The V end lost 1 base, the J end lost 10 bases, and 13 bases lay between the germline ends.

This sequence joins TRBV4-2 and TRBJ1-1, with TRBD1 as a possible D gene (6 bases). The CDR3 extends over 14 amino acids. V was cut by 0 bases and J by 4 bases, with 9 bases left in between. Germline V gene data show CDR1 as LGHNA and CDR2 as YNFKEQ. The CDR3 is CASSQDRGGTEAFF. CDR3 DNA sequence: TGTGCCAGCAGCCAAGATCGAGGGGGCACTGAAGCTTTCTTT.

The chain couples TRBV14 to TRBJ2-1; D perhaps matches TRBD2 (5 bases). Germline CDR1 and CDR2: SGHDN and FVKESK. Trimming stripped 6 bases from V and 10 bases from J, with 16 bases between. The length of the CDR3 is 13 residues. The CDR3 region has the DNA TGTGCCAGCAGACATCAGCGCCGCGGGGAGCAGTTCTTC. It encodes CASRHQRRGEQFF.

This clonotype is labeled as large. V usage is TRBV7-2 and J usage is TRBJ2-1; D gene unclear. Germline values: CDR1 SGHTA, CDR2 FQGNSA. The CDR3 is made up of 12 amino acids. V was cut by 3 bases and J by 9 bases, with 9 bases left in between. The CDR3 nucleotides are TGTGCCAGCAGCTTCGAAGGGCTTGAGCAGTTCTTC. Residues: CASSFEGLEQFF.

Of note for this clonotype: It may be a read error: a sequence one base away is much more abundant. V and J are TRBV28 and TRBJ2-7; possible D gene TRBD1, 6 bases. From germline, CDR1 is MDHEN and CDR2 SYDVKM. This CDR3 spans 16 amino acids. V was shortened by 3 bases and J by 6 bases, with 21 bases between the two germline ends. The CDR3 loop is CASSFGFPGTPREQYF. The CDR3, as DNA: TGTGCCAGCAGTTTCGGGTTCCCCGGGACACCTCGCGAGCAGTACTTC.

V usage is TRBV7-9 and J usage is TRBJ2-7; D ambiguous. This CDR3 contains 13 residues. V lost 5 bases and J 6 bases, leaving 14 bases between the germline ends. The germline V gene encodes CDR1 SEHNR and CDR2 FQNEAQ (reference sequence). The CDR3 sequence: CASSHKGGGEQYF. DNA of the CDR3: TGTGCCAGCAGCCACAAGGGCGGTGGCGAGCAGTACTTC.

A few counts support this clonotype. This clone may be a read error of a much larger clone one base away. The chain recombines TRBV29-1 with TRBJ2-3; 7 nucleotides line up with TRBD2. The CDR3 length is 15 residues. J gave up 6 bases and V 6 bases, and 15 bases lay outside the gene matches. Germline-derived CDR1 and CDR2 are SQVTM and ANQGSEA. In nucleotides, the CDR3 is TGCAGCGTCCGCCGGGAGGAGAGGGTACTCGATACGCAGTATTTT. Encoded protein: CSVRREERVLDTQYF.

In its sample, this clonotype was seen many times. The rearrangement links TRBV7-8 to TRBJ1-5, with TRBD1 identical over 8 bases. This CDR3 spans 14 amino acids. The V segment lost 5 bases and the J segment 5 bases; nucleotides outside the gene matches: 5. Germline V lookup: CDR1 SGHVS, CDR2 FQNEAQ. CDR3 in DNA: TGTGCCAGCAGCAAGTCAGGGGGCCATCAGCCCCAGCATTTT. This gives the protein CASSKSGGHQPQHF.

This clonotype was seen a few times. V gene TRBV4-2 combines with J gene TRBJ2-5; D ambiguous. The CDR3 has 14 amino acids. The V and J ends lost 0 bases and 0 bases respectively, with 5 bases between them. The V gene's germline CDR1 is LGHNA and CDR2 YNFKEQ. CDR3 sequence reads: CASSQEAYQETQYF. CDR3 sequence (DNA): TGTGCCAGCAGCCAAGAAGCTTACCAAGAGACCCAGTACTTC.

Of note for this clonotype: The CDR3 carries no conserved terminal phenylalanine or tryptophan, so it likely arises from a read error. The chain uses TRBV7-6 and TRBJ1-1, with no clear D. The CDR3 sequence is 13 residues long. Germline V lookup: CDR1 SGHVS, CDR2 FNYEAQ. Trimming took 4 bases from V and 4 from J, leaving 10 bases between them. DNA for the CDR3: TGTGCCAGCAGCTCAACAGACTTCACTGAAGCTTTCATT. This codes for CASSSTDFTEAFI.

As concerns this clonotype: One base away lies a much larger clone, so this may be a sequencing read error. V gene TRBV5-6 combines with J gene TRBJ2-3; TRBD2 is a possible D gene (6 bases). The CDR3 has 16 residues. Trimming removed 3 bases at V and 4 bases at J, with 18 bases between. Germline V CDR1 and CDR2: SGHDT, YYEEEE. CDR3: CASSSSDRAFADTQYF. The CDR3 DNA is TGTGCCAGCAGCTCTAGCGACAGAGCTTTCGCAGATACGCAGTATTTT.

V usage is TRBV7-6 and J usage is TRBJ2-7; the D call may be TRBD1 or TRBD2 (5 bases each). Trimming removed 3 bases at V and 6 bases at J, with 21 bases between. This CDR3 region has 16 residues. The germline V gene has CDR1 SGHVS and CDR2 FNYEAQ. DNA for the CDR3: TGTGCCAGCAGCTTTATAGTAGGGAGCGCGAGGGGCGAGCAGTACTTC. Amino acid sequence: CASSFIVGSARGEQYF.

This clonotype was counted once. This chain links TRBV3-1 with TRBJ2-7, with a tentative D call TRBD2 (6 bases). Germline CDR1 and CDR2: LGHDT and YNNKEL (reference sequence). This CDR3 spans 15 amino acids. Deletions cut 7 bases from V and 0 bases from J, with 16 bases between. CDR3 coding DNA: TGTGCCAGCACCCCTACACTGGACTACTCCTACGAGCAGTACTTC. This encodes CASTPTLDYSYEQYF.

Regarding this clonotype: A read error is possible here, since a much larger clone lies one base away. The chain is built from TRBV15 and TRBJ1-5; no firm D call. Germline values: CDR1 LNHNV, CDR2 YYDKDF (reference sequence). The CDR3 totals 14 residues. As DNA, the CDR3 is TGTGCCACCAGCAGAGGGGTGAGCAATCAGCACCAGCATTTT. Amino acids: CATSRGVSNQHQHF.

The chain carries TRBV4-1 and TRBJ2-7, with 10 positions matching TRBD2. From germline, CDR1 is MGHRA and CDR2 YSYEKL. The ends lost 3 bases at V and 5 bases at J; junction bases unmatched: 7. This CDR3 is built from 15 residues. The CDR3 DNA reads as TGCGCCAGCAGCCAGCTTGCTAGCGGGAGTCACGAGCAGTACTTC. Translated, it gives CASSQLASGSHEQYF.

The rearrangement joins TRBV7-8 to TRBJ2-5, with unresolved D. Trimming removed 2 bases from V and 4 bases from J, with 17 bases in between. The V gene's germline CDR1 is SGHVS and CDR2 FQNEAQ. There are 16 residues in the CDR3. The CDR3, as DNA: TGTGCCAGCAGCTTACCCCGAGTAGTCATACTAGAGACCCAGTACTTC. Protein: CASSLPRVVILETQYF.

This clonotype was seen only a few times. The chain combines TRBV4-1 with TRBJ2-7; D is unclear. The CDR3 loop spans 15 amino acids. Germline loops: CDR1 MGHRA, CDR2 YSYEKL. V lost 0 bases and J lost 2, with 11 bases in between. CDR3 loop: CASSQDPNTPYEQYF. DNA of the CDR3: TGCGCCAGCAGCCAAGATCCAAATACACCCTACGAGCAGTACTTC.

With regard to this clonotype: This is likely a read error, given that the CDR3 carries no conserved phenylalanine or tryptophan at its end. The chain has TRBV29-1 and TRBJ2-2; D may be TRBD1 (5 bases). The CDR3 is 13 residues long. V was cut by 5 bases and J by 3 bases, with 10 bases left in between. Germline V gene data show CDR1 as SQVTM and CDR2 as ANQGSEA. In DNA, the CDR3 is TGCAGCGTTCTACAGGCCGACACCGGGGAGCTGTTTCTT. Residues: CSVLQADTGELFL.